The 11 T cell receptor beta chains below were found in one sample sequenced in a study of shared clonotypes between healthy human individuals. Profiling relied on immunoSEQ multiplex PCR, and the TCRdb table lists in-frame clones only, not all of them. The sample has about half a million clones; around 73% are singletons. Sequenced material: PBMCs. The origin of the receptors is a middle-aged woman in good health. Some clones in this sample may be carry-over from other donors' samples.

The chain links TRBV11-3 to TRBJ2-7, with TRBD2 identical over 11 bases. CDR1 and CDR2 (germline): SGHNT, YENEEA. This CDR3 comprises 16 residues. J gave up 3 bases and V 7 bases, and 11 bases lay outside the gene matches. Here the CDR3 reads CASTPKVTSGSYEQYF. As DNA, the CDR3 is TGTGCCAGCACCCCCAAAGTTACTAGCGGGAGCTACGAGCAGTACTTC.

V and J are TRBV30 and TRBJ2-3; tentative D call: TRBD2 (7 bases). The length of the CDR3 is 14 residues. Germline V gene sequence: CDR1 GTSNPN, CDR2 SVGIG (reference sequence). Trimming removed 2 bases from V and 7 bases from J, with 16 bases in between. The CDR3 spells CAWSFWGGGNTQYF. CDR3 in DNA: TGTGCCTGGAGTTTCTGGGGGGGCGGAAATACGCAGTATTTT.

This clone was counted at least ten times. This sample also contains other DNA sequences that code for the same CDR3. The chain joins TRBV28 to TRBJ1-5; 10 positions match TRBD1. This CDR3 region has 14 residues. Germline values: CDR1 MDHEN, CDR2 SYDVKM. V trimming: 7 bases; J trimming: 5 bases; junction bases outside the gene matches: 5. The CDR3 loop reads CASTSGTGDQPQHF. The DNA of the CDR3 is TGTGCCAGCACCTCCGGGACAGGGGATCAGCCCCAGCATTTT.

The chain combines TRBV19 with TRBJ1-2; no reliable D call. The CDR3 length is 13 residues. Germline CDR1 LNHDA, CDR2 SQIVND (reference sequence). Trimming took off 9 bases at V and 3 bases at J, with 14 bases between the two ends. CDR3 nucleotides: TGTGCCAGCCGTAAGATCGGTGACTATGGCTACACCTTC. It specifies CASRKIGDYGYTF. Combining the CDR3 with reference TRBV19 and TRBJ1-2 gives the whole variable domain DGGITQSPKYLFRKEGQNVTLSCEQNLNHDAMYWYRQDPGQGLRLIYYSQIVNDFQKGDIAEGYSVSREKKESFPLTVTSAQKNPTAFYLCASRKIGDYGYTFGSGTRLTVV.

This chain joins TRBV11-2 and TRBJ2-7; 7 nucleotides agree with TRBD2. This CDR3 has 15 amino acids. V shed 5 bases, J shed 2 bases, and the junction held 9 bases outside the gene matches. Germline-derived CDR1 and CDR2 are SGHAT and FQNNGV. Here the CDR3 DNA reads TGTGCCAGCAGCCTTCCCCTAGGACTAGCCTACGAGCAGTACTTC. Encoded protein: CASSLPLGLAYEQYF. Combining the CDR3 with reference TRBV11-2 and TRBJ2-7 gives the whole variable domain EAGVAQSPRYKIIEKRQSVAFWCNPISGHATLYWYQQILGQGPKLLIQFQNNGVVDDSQLPKDRFSAERLKGVDSTLKIQPAKLEDSAVYLCASSLPLGLAYEQYFGPGTRLTVT.

V and J are TRBV15 and TRBJ2-2, with no clear D. This CDR3 region has 12 residues. Germline-derived CDR1 and CDR2 are LNHNV and YYDKDF (reference sequence). The V and J ends lost 5 bases and 5 bases respectively, with 6 bases between them. CDR3 residues: CATSGLTGELFF. The CDR3 region has the DNA TGTGCCACCAGCGGGTTGACCGGGGAGCTGTTTTTT.

The J gene is TRBJ2-2, the V gene TRBV7-6; TRBD2 matches at 9 bases. Germline CDR1 SGHVS, CDR2 FNYEAQ. The CDR3 covers 14 residues. The V gene end was trimmed by 6 bases and the J gene end by 7 bases; junction bases not matched to a gene: 6. The CDR3: CASSSGRGRGELFF. The CDR3 DNA follows: TGTGCCAGCAGTAGCGGGAGAGGACGCGGGGAGCTGTTTTTT. The entire variable domain, with the rest obtained from reference TRBV7-6 and TRBJ2-2, is as follows: GAGVSQSPRYKVTKRGQDVALRCDPISGHVSLYWYRQALGQGPEFLTYFNYEAQQDKSGLPNDRFSAERPEGSISTLTIQRTEQRDSAMYRCASSSGRGRGELFFGEGSRLTVL.

The CDR3 loop reads CASSPRHRPSGANVLTF. The DNA for the CDR3 is TGTGCCAGCAGTCCGAGACACCGACCCTCTGGGGCCAACGTCCTGACTTTC. The chain employs TRBV14 and TRBJ2-6, with D unresolved. V lost 6 bases and J lost 0, with 15 bases in between. Germline CDR1 is SGHDN and CDR2 is FVKESK. The CDR3 length is 17 residues.

The J gene is TRBJ1-5, the V gene TRBV15, with 8 bases matching TRBD1. The CDR3 covers 18 residues. Trimming took 3 bases from V and 4 from J; bases not matched to a gene: 14. Per the germline V gene, CDR1 is LNHNV and CDR2 is YYDKDF (reference sequence). The CDR3 loop reads CATSSILTGTGLNQPQHF. The CDR3 region has the DNA TGTGCCACCAGCAGCATACTAACCGGGACAGGCCTAAATCAGCCCCAGCATTTT.

V and J are TRBV18 and TRBJ1-4; D might be TRBD1 (6 bases). Looked up from germline, CDR1 is KGHSH and CDR2 is LQKENI. Trimming took off 3 bases at V and 5 bases at J, with 16 bases between the two ends. The CDR3 totals 16 residues. The DNA for the CDR3 is TGTGCCAGCTCACCTCAGGCATGGACAGCCAATGAAAAACTGTTTTTT. Translating it yields CASSPQAWTANEKLFF.

The chain couples TRBV5-1 to TRBJ2-1; tentatively, D is TRBD1 or TRBD2 (5 bases each). Germline values: CDR1 SGHRS, CDR2 YFSETQ. The CDR3 sequence is 16 residues long. Trimming left V 5 bases short and J 6 bases short, with 21 bases between. The CDR3 is CASRSTGTLGPNEQFF. DNA of the CDR3: TGCGCCAGCAGGTCTACCGGGACGCTGGGTCCCAATGAGCAGTTCTTC.